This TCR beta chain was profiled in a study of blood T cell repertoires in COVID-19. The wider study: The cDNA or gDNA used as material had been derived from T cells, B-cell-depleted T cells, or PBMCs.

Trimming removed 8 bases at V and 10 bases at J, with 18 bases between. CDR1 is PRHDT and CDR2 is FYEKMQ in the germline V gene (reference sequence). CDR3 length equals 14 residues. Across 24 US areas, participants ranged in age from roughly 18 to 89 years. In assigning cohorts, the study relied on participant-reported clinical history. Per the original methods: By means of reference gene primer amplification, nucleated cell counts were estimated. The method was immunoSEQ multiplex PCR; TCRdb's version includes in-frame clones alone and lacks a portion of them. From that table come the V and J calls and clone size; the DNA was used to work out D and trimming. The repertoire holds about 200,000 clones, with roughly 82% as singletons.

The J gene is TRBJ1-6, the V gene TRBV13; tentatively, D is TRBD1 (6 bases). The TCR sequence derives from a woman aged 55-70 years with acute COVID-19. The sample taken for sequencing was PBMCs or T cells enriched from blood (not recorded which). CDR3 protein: CASSLARGKSPLHF. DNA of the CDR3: TGTGCCAGCTCCCTTGCGAGGGGGAAGTCACCCCTCCACTTT.